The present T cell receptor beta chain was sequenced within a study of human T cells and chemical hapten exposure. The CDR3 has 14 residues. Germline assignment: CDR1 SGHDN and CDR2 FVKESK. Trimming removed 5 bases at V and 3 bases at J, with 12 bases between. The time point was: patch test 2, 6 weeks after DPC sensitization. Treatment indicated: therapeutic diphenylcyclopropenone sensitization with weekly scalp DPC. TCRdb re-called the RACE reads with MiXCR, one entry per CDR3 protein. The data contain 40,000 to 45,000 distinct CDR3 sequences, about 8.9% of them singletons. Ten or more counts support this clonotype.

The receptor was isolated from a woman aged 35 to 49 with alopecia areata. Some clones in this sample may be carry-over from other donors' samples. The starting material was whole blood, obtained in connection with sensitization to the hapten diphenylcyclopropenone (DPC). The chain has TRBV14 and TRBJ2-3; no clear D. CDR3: CASSYLLGTDTQYF. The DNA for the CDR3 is TGTGCCAGCAGCTATTTATTAGGGACAGATACGCAGTATTTT.